This TCR beta chain derives from a study of cytomegalovirus exposure and HLA in healthy donors. Study observations and caveats: TRBV6-2, TRBV6-3 and other indistinguishable V segments were excluded.

Vbeta (60) and Jbeta (13) primers were used in the PCR. Clones were sequenced by immunoSEQ multiplex PCR, and TCRdb holds only the in-frame ones, with some missing. Here the sample spans some 91,000 clones, around 76% being singletons. This clone was recorded once. Its specificity is unknown. The V end lost 3 bases, the J end lost 0 bases, and 5 bases lay between the germline ends. Germline CDR1 KGHSH, CDR2 LQKENI. This CDR3 is 13 amino acids long. The V call is TRBV18, the J call TRBJ2-5; possible D gene TRBD1, 5 bases. This clonotype was obtained from a man aged 35 to 55 in good health and CMV-seropositive. Material: PBMCs. The CDR3 spells CASSPRDQETQYF. CDR3 coding DNA: TGTGCCAGCTCACCCAGGGACCAAGAGACCCAGTACTTC.